Listed here is a single T cell receptor beta chain. No cognate antigen has been identified for it. Per-base qualities were not stored, and no clone one base away is much larger. For sequencing of the TCRbeta CDR3 region, genomic DNA was extracted from the sorted cells. TCRbeta CDR3 regions were sequenced using the immunoSEQ Assay. In its TCRdb copy, this immuneACCESS table keeps in-frame sequences only and misses some clones. Where compared with another copy, unresolved V genes explain less than half of these, and the others have no known cause. Recorded for this sample are about 25,000 clones; 80% to 90% of them occurred a single time. Less than 15% of the sample lies in the top ten. In the germline V gene, CDR1 corresponds to SGHVS and CDR2 to FNYEAQ. From cysteine to phenylalanine, the CDR3 is 15 amino acids long. Only the CDR3 part of the read is kept: 45 bases, read in frame from the first base. The trim is 3 bases for V and 4 bases for J, with a gap of 14 bases between the germline ends.

This sample was taken from a study of OX40 agonist ivuxolimab in advanced cancers. For the wider study: The costimulatory receptor OX40 (CD134) was targeted by ivuxolimab, a fully human IgG2 agonistic monoclonal antibody. Intravenous ivuxolimab was administered to patients every 2 weeks at six dose levels: 0.01, 0.1, 0.3, 1.5, 3 and 10 mg/kg. Of the roughly 52 dose-escalation patients, hepatocellular carcinoma was present in approximately 20, melanoma in some 15, renal cell carcinoma in 9 and head and neck cancer in 9. A male proportion of roughly 80% and a mean age of approximately 61 years, ranging from 23 to 79, were recorded for the dose-escalation cohort. Patients were allowed to have had prior anti-PD-1, anti-PD-L1 or anti-CTLA-4 therapy, and approximately 40% of the dose-escalation patients had been treated with checkpoint inhibitors. Partial responses occurred in three dose-escalation patients: two with cutaneous melanoma and one with hepatocellular carcinoma. Peripheral TCRbeta sequencing aimed to test whether ivuxolimab altered TCR sequence diversity and caused clonal T-cell expansion. The paper reports the monotherapy dose-escalation portion (N of about 52 patients) of the phase I ivuxolimab trial. Points the paper makes about the study in general: On average, CD8+ T cells showed more expanded clones than CD4+ T cells after ivuxolimab. In partial responders in the 0.1-3.0 mg/kg groups, normalized peripheral clonal expansion was found to be among the lowest, especially among CD8+ T cells. The antigen specificity of the peripheral T cells that underwent clonal expansion was not determined. Low levels of normalized T-cell clonal expansion were also shown by some nonresponding patients. At doses of 0.1 to 3.0 mg/kg, clonal expansion of both CD4+ and CD8+ blood T cells was observed from baseline to week 6.

The trial excluded patients who had a history of autoimmune disease or were on systemic immunosuppression. Peripheral blood for TCR sequencing was collected from all dose cohorts at baseline, on cycle 4 day 1, and on cycle 7 day 1. Samples came from an open-label, multicenter, first-in-human phase I dose-escalation trial of ivuxolimab. Adults with locally advanced or metastatic melanoma, renal cell, hepatocellular, or head and neck squamous cell carcinoma were enrolled in the trial. Before TCR sequencing, CD4+ T cells and CD8+ T cells from peripheral blood were sorted into separate populations. The receptor's source is an adult with an advanced solid tumor such as melanoma, head and neck, liver or kidney cancer. The chain uses TRBV7-6 and TRBJ2-3, with the D segment possibly TRBD1 or TRBD2, each aligning over 5 bases. The material was CD4+ or CD8+ T cells sorted from blood, obtained in a trial of the OX40 agonist ivuxolimab. This receptor carries the CDR3 CASSLGTTVADTQYF. The nucleotide sequence reads as follows: TGTGCCAGCAGCTTGGGGACCACCGTCGCAGATACGCAGTATTTT.